Below are 25 T cell receptor beta chains sequenced from a single sample in a study of response to subunit inactivated influenza vaccine. TCRdb re-called the RT-PCR reads with MiXCR, one entry per CDR3 protein. The repertoire consists of 650,000 to 850,000 distinct CDR3 sequences, with over 11% occurring once and the leading ten covering 6.5% to 8.5%. The sample here was PBMCs from blood, taken approximately 15 days before vaccination. Source of these receptors: a man aged 45-60 years who received an inactivated influenza vaccine.

The V and J genes are TRBV29-1 and TRBJ2-1; 8 bases are shared with TRBD2. The CDR3 has 14 residues. Germline CDR1 SQVTM, CDR2 ANQGSEA. J gave up 3 bases and V 4 bases, and 5 bases lay outside the gene matches. The chain's CDR3 is CSVVEAGVYNEQFF. CDR3 bases: TGCAGCGTTGTTGAAGCGGGGGTCTACAATGAGCAGTTCTTC.

This clonotype was seen more than once but under ten times. The CDR3 sequence is CATQEIMNTEAFF. CDR3 DNA sequence: TGTGCCACCCAGGAGATAATGAACACTGAAGCTTTCTTT. V is TRBV6-1 and J is TRBJ1-1; D is unresolved. Germline lookup yields CDR1 MNHNS and CDR2 SASEGT. This CDR3 comprises 13 residues. V gave up 10 bases and J gave up 0 bases, with 12 bases separating them.

The genes are TRBV6-2 or TRBV6-3 and TRBJ1-2; 9 bases are a match to TRBD1. Germline V gene lookup returns CDR1 MNHEY and CDR2 SVGEGT. V was pared by 7 bases and J by 1 base, with 13 bases of the junction left unmatched. The CDR3 is 17 residues long. The DNA for the CDR3 is TGTGCCAGCAACAAACCGGGACAGGGCTACAATAACTATGGCTACACCTTC. Translated, it gives CASNKPGQGYNNYGYTF.

The rearrangement links TRBV20-1 to TRBJ2-7; 10 positions match TRBD2. This CDR3 is built from 12 residues. J lost 4 bases, V lost 3 bases, and 0 bases had no gene match. Germline CDR1 DFQATT, CDR2 SNEGSKA (reference sequence). The chain's CDR3 is CSARTSGYEQYF. The DNA for the CDR3 is TGCAGTGCTAGGACTAGCGGGTACGAGCAGTACTTC.

This clonotype was detected a few times. The rearrangement uses TRBV29-1 and TRBJ2-7; 7 nucleotides line up with TRBD1. The CDR3 covers 13 residues. Losses at the gene ends were 1 base for V and 3 bases for J; bases not matched to a gene: 3. Germline CDR1 is SQVTM and CDR2 is ANQGSEA. CDR3 nucleotide sequence: TGCAGCGTTGAAGGCGACAGGGTCTACGAGCAGTACTTC. Translating it yields CSVEGDRVYEQYF.

This clonotype was observed a handful of times. The chain couples TRBV6-2 or TRBV6-3 to TRBJ2-7; 7 positions match TRBD1. Germline-derived CDR1 and CDR2 are MNHEY and SVGEGT. V gave up 6 bases and J gave up 5 bases; unmatched junction bases: 10. This CDR3 is built from 14 residues. CDR3 in amino acids: CASRPTGLRDEQYF. CDR3 coding DNA: TGTGCCAGCAGACCGACAGGGCTTCGCGACGAGCAGTACTTC.

This clonotype was detected only a few times. The V call is TRBV6-1, the J call TRBJ1-2, with D possibly matching TRBD1 (5 bases). The CDR3 length is 14 residues. Between the trimmed V and J ends, which lost 6 bases and 5 bases, there was a span of 16 bases. Germline V gene sequence: CDR1 MNHNS, CDR2 SASEGT. The CDR3 DNA reads TGTGCCAGCAGCCCCGGGACCGGGTTTTATGGCTACACCTTC. It is translated as CASSPGTGFYGYTF.

The rearrangement links TRBV18 to TRBJ2-7; 7 bases agree with TRBD2. The CDR3 sequence is 13 residues long. V shed 5 bases, J shed 2 bases, and the junction held 3 bases outside the gene matches. CDR1 KGHSH and CDR2 LQKENI come from the germline V gene. This CDR3 is CASSSGIAYEQYF. CDR3 coding DNA: TGTGCCAGCTCAAGCGGGATAGCCTACGAGCAGTACTTC.

This clonotype was counted between two and nine times. The rearrangement uses TRBV5-1 and TRBJ2-5, with 7 positions matching TRBD1. In germline, CDR1 is SGHRS, CDR2 YFSETQ. This CDR3 comprises 13 residues. Trimming at V came to 5 bases and at J to 5 bases, leaving 6 bases not matched to a gene. The DNA for the CDR3 is TGCGCCAGCAGAACAGGGGCGATGGAGACCCAGTACTTC. Translation: CASRTGAMETQYF.

The CDR3, as DNA: TGTGCCAGCAGCGATGACGGCTACACCTTC. It specifies CASSDDGYTF. The rearrangement joins TRBV2 to TRBJ1-2; D ambiguous. The CDR3 extends over 10 amino acids. V was pared by 6 bases and J by 8 bases, with 7 bases between. Germline CDR1 SNHLY, CDR2 FYNNEI.

This clonotype showed up just a few times. This rearrangement joins TRBV5-1 to TRBJ1-2; no clear D. The germline V gene has CDR1 SGHRS and CDR2 YFSETQ. The CDR3 consists of 15 residues. Trimming took 4 bases from V and 3 from J, leaving 16 bases between them. CDR3 DNA sequence: TGCGCCAGCAGCCCGGACGGCCAGAAGCACTATGGCTACACCTTC. Protein: CASSPDGQKHYGYTF.

The rearrangement uses TRBV15 and TRBJ2-7; D possibly matches TRBD1 or TRBD2 (5 bases each). Germline-derived CDR1 and CDR2 are LNHNV and YYDKDF (reference sequence). V shed 1 base and J shed 0 bases, with 10 bases lying between them. This CDR3 region has 15 residues. The CDR3 protein is CATSRGPGLSYEQYF. The CDR3, as DNA: TGTGCCACCAGCAGAGGCCCGGGGCTCTCCTACGAGCAGTACTTC.

The rearrangement links TRBV20-1 to TRBJ2-7; the D call may be TRBD1 or TRBD2 (5 bases each). The CDR3 loop spans 12 amino acids. Trimming took off 4 bases at V and 2 bases at J, with 9 bases between the two ends. Germline V gives CDR1 DFQATT, CDR2 SNEGSKA (reference sequence). CDR3 amino acids: CSAKGRAYEQYF. The CDR3 DNA reads TGCAGTGCTAAGGGGAGAGCCTACGAGCAGTACTTC.

There are a few counts of this clonotype. CDR3 nucleotide sequence: TGTGCCAGCAGCTTATTCAGGACCACTAACAATGAGCAGTTCTTC. It specifies CASSLFRTTNNEQFF. The V and J genes are TRBV7-9 and TRBJ2-1, with D unclear. Trimming stripped 2 bases from V and 5 bases from J, with 13 bases between. Per germline, CDR1 SEHNR and CDR2 FQNEAQ (reference sequence). The CDR3 is 15 amino acids.

CDR3 nucleotides: TGTGCCAGTTACAGTAACTATGGCTACACCTTC. As protein: CASYSNYGYTF. The rearrangement uses TRBV7-2 and TRBJ1-2; D is unresolved. The CDR3 runs 11 residues. V was shortened by 9 bases and J by 1 base, with 6 bases between the two germline ends. Germline V gene data show CDR1 as SGHTA and CDR2 as FQGNSA. Based on the CDR3 plus reference TRBV7-2 and TRBJ1-2, the full variable domain is GAGVSQSPSNKVTEKGKDVELRCDPISGHTALYWYRQSLGQGLEFLIYFQGNSAPDKSGLPSDRFSAERTGGSVSTLTIQRTQQEDSAVYLCASYSNYGYTFGSGTRLTVV.

This clonotype was detected only a few times. This CDR3 is CSVTFTNTGELFF. The CDR3, as DNA: TGCAGCGTGACTTTCACGAACACCGGGGAGCTGTTTTTT. The chain recombines TRBV29-1 with TRBJ2-2; D is unclear. This CDR3 is 13 amino acids long. Germline V gene sequence: CDR1 SQVTM, CDR2 ANQGSEA. Trimming took 6 bases from V and 0 from J, leaving 8 bases between them.

This clonotype was seen more than once but under ten times. The rearrangement uses TRBV6-5 and TRBJ1-2; D possibly corresponds to TRBD1 (6 bases). CDR1 and CDR2 (germline): MNHEY, SVGAGI. CDR3 length: 15 amino acids. V shed 0 bases and J shed 5 bases, with 13 bases lying between them. The CDR3 sequence: CASSYSRGGNYGYTF. CDR3 bases: TGTGCCAGCAGTTACTCTCGAGGGGGAAATTATGGCTACACCTTC.

V and J are TRBV20-1 and TRBJ1-1; D not resolved. The CDR3 runs 13 residues. The V end lost 2 bases, the J end lost 4 bases, and 11 bases lay between the germline ends. Germline CDR1 reads DFQATT; CDR2 reads SNEGSKA (reference sequence). For the CDR3, the DNA is TGCAGTGCTAGAAGTTCGGGGTCCACTGAAGCTTTCTTT. This gives the protein CSARSSGSTEAFF.

The chain employs TRBV3-1 and TRBJ2-5; D gene unclear. The V gene's germline CDR1 is LGHDT and CDR2 YNNKEL (reference sequence). V gave up 5 bases and J gave up 0 bases, with 4 bases separating them. The CDR3 covers 12 residues. The CDR3 reads CASSVYQETQYF. The CDR3 DNA follows: TGTGCCAGCAGCGTGTACCAAGAGACCCAGTACTTC.

There are a few counts of this clonotype. The rearrangement joins TRBV20-1 to TRBJ1-2; possibly TRBD1 for D (5 bases). V was trimmed by 2 bases and J by 6 bases, leaving 19 bases between them. CDR1 and CDR2 from the germline V gene are DFQATT and SNEGSKA (reference sequence). This CDR3 comprises 15 residues. This CDR3 reads CSARSVQEGPNGYTF. In DNA form, the CDR3 reads TGCAGTGCTAGATCGGTACAGGAGGGCCCTAATGGCTACACCTTC.

The chain recombines TRBV6-2 or TRBV6-3 with TRBJ1-6; D ambiguous. The germline CDR1 and CDR2 sequences are MNHEY and SVGEGT. The CDR3 is 15 residues long. Between the trimmed V and J ends, which lost 5 bases and 3 bases, there was a span of 11 bases. CDR3 in amino acids: CASSRIDVYNSPLHF. As DNA, the CDR3 is TGTGCCAGCAGTAGGATCGACGTCTATAATTCACCCCTCCACTTT.

The gene calls are TRBV7-2 and TRBJ2-5, with D possibly being TRBD1 or TRBD2 (5 bases each). Per the germline V gene, CDR1 is SGHTA and CDR2 is FQGNSA. This CDR3 spans 15 amino acids. Trimming shortened V by 2 bases and J by 5 bases, and 15 bases separated the two germline ends. This CDR3 reads CASSLFGNRGETQYF. The CDR3 region has the DNA TGTGCCAGCAGCTTATTCGGGAATAGGGGTGAGACCCAGTACTTC. Filled out from reference TRBV7-2 and TRBJ2-5, the complete variable domain reads GAGVSQSPSNKVTEKGKDVELRCDPISGHTALYWYRQSLGQGLEFLIYFQGNSAPDKSGLPSDRFSAERTGGSVSTLTIQRTQQEDSAVYLCASSLFGNRGETQYFGPGTRLLVL.

The genes are TRBV6-5 and TRBJ2-5; tentatively, D is TRBD2 (5 bases). The germline gives CDR1 MNHEY, CDR2 SVGAGI. CDR3 size: 15 residues. With 2 bases removed from V and 5 bases from J, the gap between germline ends came to 15 bases. Here the CDR3 DNA reads TGTGCCAGCAGTTACAAAAGGAGGAACCGGGAGACCCAGTACTTC. Amino acid sequence: CASSYKRRNRETQYF.

This clonotype was detected a few times. This CDR3 is CSGSQGDEQFF. CDR3 DNA sequence: TGCAGCGGAAGTCAGGGCGATGAGCAGTTCTTC. V is TRBV29-1 and J is TRBJ2-1, with D maybe TRBD1 (5 bases). The length of the CDR3 is 11 residues. The germline V gene has CDR1 SQVTM and CDR2 ANQGSEA. Deletions cut 7 bases from V and 8 bases from J, with 12 bases between.

The chain combines TRBV6-1 with TRBJ2-5; 7 nucleotides match TRBD1. The CDR3 contains 14 residues. CDR1 is MNHNS, CDR2 SASEGT, per germline. Trimming took 8 bases from V and 5 from J; bases not matched to a gene: 11. CDR3 amino acids: CASCSRGKGETQYF. The DNA of the CDR3 is TGTGCCAGCTGCTCCAGGGGGAAGGGGGAGACCCAGTACTTC.